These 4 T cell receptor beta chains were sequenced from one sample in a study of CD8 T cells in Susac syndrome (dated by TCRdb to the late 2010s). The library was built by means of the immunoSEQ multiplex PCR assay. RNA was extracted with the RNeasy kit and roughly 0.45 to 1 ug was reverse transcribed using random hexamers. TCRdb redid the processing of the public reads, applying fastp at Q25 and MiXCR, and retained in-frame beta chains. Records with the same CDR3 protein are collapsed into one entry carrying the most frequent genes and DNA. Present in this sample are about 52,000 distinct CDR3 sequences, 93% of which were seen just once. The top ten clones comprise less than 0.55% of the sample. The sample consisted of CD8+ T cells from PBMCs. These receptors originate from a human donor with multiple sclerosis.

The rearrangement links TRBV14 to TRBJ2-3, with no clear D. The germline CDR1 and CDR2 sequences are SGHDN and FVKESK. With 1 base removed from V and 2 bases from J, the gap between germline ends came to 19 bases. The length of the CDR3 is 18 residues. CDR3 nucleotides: TGTGCCAGCAGCCAAGGCTGGATCATAGCCCTCCCCACAGATACGCAGTATTTT. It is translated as CASSQGWIIALPTDTQYF.

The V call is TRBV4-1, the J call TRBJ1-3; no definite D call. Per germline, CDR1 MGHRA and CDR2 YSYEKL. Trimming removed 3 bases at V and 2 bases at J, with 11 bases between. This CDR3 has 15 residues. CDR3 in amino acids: CASSHAGSPGNTIYF. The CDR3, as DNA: TGCGCCAGCAGCCACGCGGGGTCTCCTGGAAACACCATATATTTT.

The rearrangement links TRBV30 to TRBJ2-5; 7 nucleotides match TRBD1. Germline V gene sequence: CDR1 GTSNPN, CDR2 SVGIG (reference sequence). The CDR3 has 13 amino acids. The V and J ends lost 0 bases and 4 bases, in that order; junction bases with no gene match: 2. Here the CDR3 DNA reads TGTGCCTGGAGTGTTAACAGGGGAGAGACCCAGTACTTC. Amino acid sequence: CAWSVNRGETQYF.

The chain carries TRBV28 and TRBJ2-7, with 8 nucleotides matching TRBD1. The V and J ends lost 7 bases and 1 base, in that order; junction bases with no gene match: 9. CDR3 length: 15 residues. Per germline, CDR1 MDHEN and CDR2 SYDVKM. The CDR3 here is CASILGQGLSYEQYF. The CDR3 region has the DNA TGTGCCAGCATTCTCGGACAGGGTCTTTCCTACGAGCAGTACTTC.